This T cell receptor beta chain was sequenced in a study of OX40 agonist ivuxolimab in advanced cancers. Study-level background: Among those treated, three patients had partial responses, one with hepatocellular carcinoma and two with cutaneous melanoma.

Using immunoSEQ multiplex PCR, the repertoire was profiled, and TCRdb retains in-frame clones only, with some absent. The data contain some 70,000 clones, 65% to 90% of them singletons. The sequence derives from an adult with an advanced solid tumor such as melanoma, head and neck, liver or kidney cancer. The sample in question was CD4+ or CD8+ T cells sorted from blood, obtained in a trial of the OX40 agonist ivuxolimab.

CDR3 nucleotide sequence: TGCAGCGTTATTAAGCGTGAGGGCACAGATACGCAGTATTTT. As protein: CSVIKREGTDTQYF. The gene calls are TRBV29-1 and TRBJ2-3; D not certain. The CDR3 length is 14 residues. V was pared by 5 bases and J by 1 base, with 13 bases between. Germline V gives CDR1 SQVTM, CDR2 ANQGSEA.